These 2 T cell receptor beta chains were sequenced from one sample in a study of OX40 agonist ivuxolimab in advanced cancers. The data were produced by immunoSEQ multiplex PCR, yet TCRdb's version contains in-frame clones alone and is incomplete. The table has fewer than 35,000 clones, more than 70% seen once. Material: CD4+ or CD8+ T cells sorted from blood, obtained in a trial of the OX40 agonist ivuxolimab. Receptor source: an adult with an advanced solid tumor such as melanoma, head and neck, liver or kidney cancer.

V and J are TRBV7-9 and TRBJ2-7; D gene unclear. Trimming left V 8 bases short and J 5 bases short, with 16 bases between. This CDR3 has 13 amino acids. Germline CDR1 is SEHNR and CDR2 is FQNEAQ (reference sequence). CDR3 nucleotides: TGTGCCAGCCGGGCAGGTGTTTTCCACGAGCAGTACTTC. It translates to CASRAGVFHEQYF.

The rearrangement links TRBV28 to TRBJ2-3; 9 bases are shared with TRBD2. This CDR3 has 15 residues. The junction had 3 bases not matched to a gene; V was cut back by 4 bases and J by 1 base. CDR1 is MDHEN and CDR2 is SYDVKM in the germline V gene. This CDR3 reads CASSSSSGGTDTQYF. The CDR3 region has the DNA TGTGCCAGCAGTTCCTCTAGCGGGGGCACAGATACGCAGTATTTT.